This T cell receptor beta chain originates from a study of HIV-infected children after antiretroviral therapy interruption. This clonotype was found a few times. Treatment meaning: PENTA 11 planned treatment interruption arm or continuous ART arm. Only samples with at least 5 million viable PBMCs qualified. Germline CDR1 reads SQVTM; CDR2 reads ANQGSEA. V dropped 4 bases and J dropped 6 bases, with 9 bases sitting between them. This CDR3 has 12 residues. Unique molecular identifiers were included in an RNA-based 3' RACE TCR library. TCRdb called the 3' RACE reads again in MiXCR, with one record for every CDR3 protein. This table has approximately 95,000 distinct CDR3 sequences, around 6.9% appearing once.

The receptor was derived from a pool of human donors with HIV. The chain recombines TRBV29-1 with TRBJ1-4; no reliable D call. Sequencing was performed on CD45RA+ CD4+ T cells from PBMCs, pooled from several time points, taken from a donor given antiretroviral therapy, either interrupted or continuous. Documented subset: naive CD4+ CD45RA+ CD45RO- T cells. The CDR3 nucleotides read TGCAGCGTTGTTGTCCAGGATGAAAAACTGTTTTTT. This gives the protein CSVVVQDEKLFF.